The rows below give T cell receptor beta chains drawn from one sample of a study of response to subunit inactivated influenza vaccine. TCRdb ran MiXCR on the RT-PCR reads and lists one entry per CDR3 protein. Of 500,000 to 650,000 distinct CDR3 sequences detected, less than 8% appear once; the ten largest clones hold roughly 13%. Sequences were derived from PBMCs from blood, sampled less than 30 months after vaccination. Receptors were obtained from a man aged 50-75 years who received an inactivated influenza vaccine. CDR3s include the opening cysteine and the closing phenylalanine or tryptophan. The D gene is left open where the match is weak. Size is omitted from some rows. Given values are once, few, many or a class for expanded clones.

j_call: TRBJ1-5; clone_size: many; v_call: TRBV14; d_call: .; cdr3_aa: CASSQGHSQPQHF; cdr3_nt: TGTGCCAGCAGCCAAGGGCATAGTCAGCCCCAGCATTTT
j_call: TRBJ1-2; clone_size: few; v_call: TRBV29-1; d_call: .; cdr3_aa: CSVLDGYGYTF; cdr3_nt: TGCAGCGTTCTGGACGGGTATGGCTACACCTTC
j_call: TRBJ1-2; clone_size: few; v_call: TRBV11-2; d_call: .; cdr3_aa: CASSPVGRKDYGYTF; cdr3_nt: TGTGCCAGCAGCCCGGTAGGGAGGAAAGACTATGGCTACACCTTC
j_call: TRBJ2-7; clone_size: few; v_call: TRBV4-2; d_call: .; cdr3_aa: CASSQAQGLSYEQYF; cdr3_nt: TGTGCCAGCAGCCAAGCCCAGGGACTCTCCTACGAGCAGTACTTC
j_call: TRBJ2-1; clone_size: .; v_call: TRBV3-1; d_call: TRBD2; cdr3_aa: CASSQPRTSYNEQFF; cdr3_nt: TGTGCCAGCAGCCAACCCCGGACTAGCTACAATGAGCAGTTCTTC
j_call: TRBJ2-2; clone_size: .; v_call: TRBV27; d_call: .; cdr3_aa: CASSSVKLYANTGELFF; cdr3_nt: TGTGCCAGCAGTTCCGTTAAATTATACGCGAACACCGGGGAGCTGTTTTTT
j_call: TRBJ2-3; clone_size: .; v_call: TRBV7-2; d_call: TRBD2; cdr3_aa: CASSPPGLITDTQYF; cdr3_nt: TGTGCCAGCAGCCCACCGGGACTAATCACAGATACGCAGTATTTT
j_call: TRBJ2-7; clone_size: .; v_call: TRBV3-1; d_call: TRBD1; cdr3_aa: CASSQRDREKQYF; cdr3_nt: TGTGCCAGCAGCCAGCGGGACAGGGAAAAGCAGTACTTC
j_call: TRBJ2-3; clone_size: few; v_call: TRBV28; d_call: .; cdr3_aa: CASSPLAGFTDTQYF; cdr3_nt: TGTGCCAGCAGTCCCCTTGCGGGTTTCACAGATACGCAGTATTTT
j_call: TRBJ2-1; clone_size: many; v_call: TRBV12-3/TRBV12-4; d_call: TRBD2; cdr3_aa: CASSLAGGGGNEQFF; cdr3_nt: TGTGCCAGCAGTTTAGCGGGGGGGGGTGGAAATGAGCAGTTCTTC
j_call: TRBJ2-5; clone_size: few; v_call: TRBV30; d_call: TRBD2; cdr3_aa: CAWSVRGRETQYF; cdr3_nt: TGTGCCTGGAGTGTACGCGGGAGAGAGACCCAGTACTTC
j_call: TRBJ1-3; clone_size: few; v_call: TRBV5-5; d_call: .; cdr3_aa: CASSYTGTVTWGNTIYF; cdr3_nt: TGTGCCAGCAGTTATACAGGGACTGTGACATGGGGAAACACCATATATTTT
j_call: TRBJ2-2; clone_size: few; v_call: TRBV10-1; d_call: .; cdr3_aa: CASSSLLGGTGELFF; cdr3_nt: TGCGCCAGCAGTTCCCTACTTGGGGGGACCGGGGAGCTGTTTTTT
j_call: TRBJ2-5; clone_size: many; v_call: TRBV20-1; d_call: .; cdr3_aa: CSARDSGAGRETQYF; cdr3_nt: TGCAGTGCTAGAGATTCTGGCGCAGGGAGGGAGACCCAGTACTTC
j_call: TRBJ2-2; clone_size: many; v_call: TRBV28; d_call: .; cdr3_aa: CASTGASRNTGELFF; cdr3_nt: TGTGCCAGCACGGGTGCTAGCCGGAACACCGGGGAGCTGTTTTTT
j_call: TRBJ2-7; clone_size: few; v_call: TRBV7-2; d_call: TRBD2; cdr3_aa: CASSLVSSGSSYEQYF; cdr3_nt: TGTGCCAGCAGCTTAGTCTCTAGCGGCAGCTCCTACGAGCAGTACTTC
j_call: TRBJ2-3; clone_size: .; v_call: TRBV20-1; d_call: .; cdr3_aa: CSARDFVDTQYF; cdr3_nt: TGCAGTGCTAGAGATTTCGTAGATACGCAGTATTTT
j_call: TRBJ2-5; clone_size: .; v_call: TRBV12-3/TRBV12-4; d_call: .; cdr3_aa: CASTNGGIRSLQETQYF; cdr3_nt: TGTGCCAGCACCAATGGGGGGATCCGGTCCCTTCAAGAGACCCAGTACTTC
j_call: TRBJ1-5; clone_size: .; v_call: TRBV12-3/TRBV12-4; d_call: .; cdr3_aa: CASSFPGDNQPQHF; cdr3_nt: TGTGCCAGCAGTTTTCCCGGGGATAATCAGCCCCAGCATTTT
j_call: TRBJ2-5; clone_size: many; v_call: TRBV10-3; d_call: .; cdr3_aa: CAIAPGEEETQYF; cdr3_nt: TGTGCCATCGCCCCAGGGGAGGAAGAGACCCAGTACTTC
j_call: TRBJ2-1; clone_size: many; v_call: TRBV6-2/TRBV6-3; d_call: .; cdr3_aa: CASSYSSDGSYNEQFF; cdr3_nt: TGTGCCAGCAGTTACTCGTCTGACGGCTCCTACAATGAGCAGTTCTTC
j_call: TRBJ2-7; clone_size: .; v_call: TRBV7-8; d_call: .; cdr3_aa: CASSLGPDTYEQYF; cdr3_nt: TGTGCCAGCAGCTTAGGACCCGATACCTACGAGCAGTACTTC
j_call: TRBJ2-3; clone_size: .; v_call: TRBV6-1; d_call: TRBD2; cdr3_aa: CASRRSGGLDTQYF; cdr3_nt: TGTGCCAGCAGAAGGTCGGGGGGGCTAGATACGCAGTATTTT
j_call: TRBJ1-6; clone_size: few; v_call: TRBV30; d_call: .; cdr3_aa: CAMGDGWTSSYNSPLHF; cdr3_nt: TGTGCCATGGGGGACGGATGGACCAGCTCCTATAATTCACCCCTCCACTTT
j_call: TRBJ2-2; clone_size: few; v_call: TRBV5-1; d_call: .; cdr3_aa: CASSLAQGAANTGELFF; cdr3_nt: TGCGCCAGCAGCTTGGCCCAGGGCGCTGCGAACACCGGGGAGCTGTTTTTT
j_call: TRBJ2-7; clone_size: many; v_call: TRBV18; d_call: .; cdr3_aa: CASSLGYAGSLYEQYF; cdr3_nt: TGTGCCAGCTCCCTGGGTTACGCGGGGTCCCTCTACGAGCAGTACTTC